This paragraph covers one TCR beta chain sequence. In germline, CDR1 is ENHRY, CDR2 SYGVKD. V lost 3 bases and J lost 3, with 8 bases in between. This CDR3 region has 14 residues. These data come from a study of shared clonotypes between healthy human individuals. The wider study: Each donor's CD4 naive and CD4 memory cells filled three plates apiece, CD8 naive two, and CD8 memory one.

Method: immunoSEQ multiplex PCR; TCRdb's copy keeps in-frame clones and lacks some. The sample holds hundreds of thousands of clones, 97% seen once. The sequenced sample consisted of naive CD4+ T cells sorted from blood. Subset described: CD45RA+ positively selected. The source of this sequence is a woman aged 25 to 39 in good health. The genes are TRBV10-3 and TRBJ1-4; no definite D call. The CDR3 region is CAISEGQANEKLFF. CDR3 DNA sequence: TGTGCCATCAGTGAAGGGCAGGCTAATGAAAAACTGTTTTTT.